This TCR beta chain emerged from a study of CD8 T cells in Susac syndrome. Looked up from germline, CDR1 is DFQATT and CDR2 is SNEGSKA (reference sequence). The CDR3 length is 14 residues. Trimming took 2 bases from V and 2 from J, leaving 10 bases between them. The RNA, about 0.45 to 1 ug, was put through reverse transcription using random hexamers. Amplification of TCR beta CDR3 was carried out by immunoSEQ multiplex PCR, which covered 54 Vbeta and 13 Jbeta segments. MiXCR, applied by TCRdb to the immunoSEQ multiplex PCR reads, yields one record per CDR3 protein. The sample has fewer than 85,000 distinct CDR3 sequences; 95% are singletons.

The rearrangement joins TRBV20-1 to TRBJ2-1, with D maybe TRBD2 (6 bases). The sample taken for sequencing was CD8+ T cells from PBMCs. This TCR came from a human donor with Susac syndrome. CDR3: CSARRELTYNEQFF. The CDR3 bases are TGCAGTGCTAGACGGGAGCTTACCTACAATGAGCAGTTCTTC.